Detailed here is one T cell receptor (beta chain). The sample belongs to a study of cytomegalovirus exposure and HLA in healthy donors. PCR involved 60 Vbeta and 13 Jbeta primers. Repertoires were generated with immunoSEQ multiplex PCR, while TCRdb's copy carries only in-frame clones and drops some. This table holds approximately 90,000 clones, 65% to 80% found once. This CDR3 has 12 residues. Germline V gives CDR1 MDHEN, CDR2 SYDVKM. Trimming shortened V by 7 bases and J by 1 base, and 4 bases separated the two germline ends. Sequences were obtained from PBMCs. The V gene is TRBV28, the J gene TRBJ2-2; D is unresolved. The receptor was derived from a woman aged 50 to 60 in good health and CMV-seropositive. CDR3 loop: CASTLNTGELFF. CDR3 coding DNA: TGTGCCAGCACCCTGAACACCGGGGAGCTGTTTTTT.